The text below deals with one T cell receptor (beta chain). Its antigen is undetermined. V gave up 0 bases and J gave up 7 bases; unmatched junction bases: 8. CDR3 length: 16 amino acids. This sample is part of a study of T cells in narcolepsy. The repertoire was sequenced with immunoSEQ multiplex PCR; TCRdb's copy has only in-frame clones and lacks some. The sample consists of about 32,000 clones, roughly three quarters of them appearing once. Points from the study as a whole: Blood of same and different patients, but not healthy controls, reportedly held recurring autoreactive clonotypes. Autoreactive HCRT-specific and TRIB2-specific clonotypes were marked in same-patient CSF-versus-blood CD4+ comparisons.

This sequence originates from a human donor in good health. The sample consisted of memory (CD45RA-) CD4+ T cells from blood. This rearrangement joins TRBV5-3 to TRBJ2-1, with 9 bases fitting TRBD2. TRBV5-3 is placed among ORFs of uncertain function. The CDR3, as DNA: TGTGCCAGAAGCTTGGCGTGTGGCGGGAGGGGAAATGAGCAGTTCTTC. It codes for CARSLACGGRGNEQFF.